The rows below give T cell receptor beta chains drawn from one sample of a study of T cells in Graves' hyperthyroidism and ophthalmopathy. One entry per CDR3 protein, called by TCRdb with MiXCR from the multiplex PCR reads. The repertoire holds 490,000 or so distinct CDR3 sequences, with 46% as singletons. The sequenced sample consisted of peripheral blood or thyroid tissue (not recorded which). These receptors originate from an adult woman with Graves' disease, either hyperthyroidism or ophthalmopathy (not recorded which). Both conserved end residues are part of each CDR3. Each record gives: V gene, D gene, clone size, J gene, CDR3 protein, CDR3 DNA. D genes are given only for firm matches. Only some rows state a clone size, as once, few, many or a class for expanded clones.

TRBV7-9,NA,NA,TRBJ1-2,CASSLDNTGLYGYTF,TGTGCCAGCAGCTTAGACAATACAGGCCTCTATGGCTACACCTTC
TRBV9,NA,NA,TRBJ1-5,CASSFRINQPQHF,TGTGCCAGCAGTTTTCGTATCAATCAGCCCCAGCATTTT
TRBV29-1,NA,once,TRBJ2-2,CSVWGPTGELSF,TGCAGCGTATGGGGCCCCACCGGGGAGCTGTCTTTT
TRBV10-1,TRBD1,NA,TRBJ1-5,CASSRDRGGDQPQHF,TGCGCCAGCAGCCGCGACAGGGGAGGGGATCAGCCCCAGCATTTT
TRBV20-1,NA,few,TRBJ1-5,CSASDLDRPNQPQHF,TGCAGTGCTTCAGACTTAGATCGTCCCAATCAGCCCCAGCATTTT
TRBV11-2,NA,NA,TRBJ2-7,CASTLSRVSYEQYF,TGTGCCAGCACCCTCTCAAGGGTCAGTTACGAGCAGTACTTC
TRBV10-1,NA,NA,TRBJ2-7,CASSATRLNYEQYF,TGCGCCAGCAGCGCCACGAGGCTAAACTACGAGCAGTACTTC
TRBV28,TRBD2,few,TRBJ2-5,CASSLVGGEGTQYF,TGTGCCAGCAGTTTAGTGGGAGGGGAAGGGACCCAGTACTTC
TRBV20-1,TRBD1,NA,TRBJ1-5,CSAWGQGDQPQHF,TGCAGTGCTTGGGGACAGGGAGATCAGCCCCAGCATTTT
TRBV6-1,NA,NA,TRBJ1-2,CASSGTGSFGYTF,TGTGCCAGCAGTGGCACAGGTTCCTTCGGCTACACCTTC
TRBV10-3,NA,NA,TRBJ1-3,CATRRGGQGNEQYFGPGTIYF,NA
TRBV20-1,NA,many,TRBJ1-1,CSARDLGRRNTEAFF,TGCAGTGCTAGAGATCTGGGCAGACGGAACACTGAAGCTTTCTTT
TRBV29-1,NA,NA,TRBJ1-1,CSVSGQLNTEAFF,TGCAGCGTCTCAGGTCAGTTGAACACTGAAGCTTTCTTT
TRBV2,TRBD2,few,TRBJ2-5,CASSDYPSGSAGGTQYF,TGTGCCAGCAGTGACTATCCTAGCGGGAGTGCGGGAGGGACCCAGTACTTC
TRBV7-2,NA,NA,TRBJ2-1,CASRWGLSNEQFF,TGTGCCAGCAGGTGGGGACTTTCAAACGAGCAGTTCTTC
TRBV10-2,NA,NA,TRBJ2-5,CASSRTPDQETQYF,TGTGCCAGCAGCCGGACACCCGACCAAGAGACCCAGTACTTC
TRBV28,NA,few,TRBJ2-7,CASTAAYEQYF,TGTGCCAGTACAGCAGCCTACGAGCAGTACTTC
TRBV6-1,NA,NA,TRBJ1-2,CASREKSYTF,TGTGCCAGCAGAGAGAAGTCCTACACCTTC
TRBV7-2,NA,many,TRBJ1-2,CASSLEGGGYTF,TGTGCCAGCAGCTTAGAAGGGGGTGGCTACACCTTC
TRBV30,NA,NA,TRBJ1-2,CAWSGTGANYGYTF,TGTGCCTGGAGTGGGACCGGAGCTAACTATGGCTACACCTTC
TRBV5-1,TRBD1,NA,TRBJ2-7,CASSVSQGTYEQYF,TGCGCCAGCAGCGTATCACAGGGGACCTACGAGCAGTACTTC
TRBV29-1,NA,once,TRBJ2-2,CSVEVGGANTGELFF,TGCAGCGTTGAAGTCGGGGGAGCGAACACCGGGGAGCTGTTTTTT
TRBV7-2,NA,many,TRBJ2-7,CASSLARGTYEQYF,TGTGCCAGCAGCTTGGCCAGAGGGACATACGAGCAGTACTTC
TRBV7-3,NA,many,TRBJ1-1,CASSLTLDTEAFF,TGTGCCAGCAGCTTAACGCTTGACACTGAAGCTTTCTTT
TRBV10-3,NA,NA,TRBJ1-1,CAIGQGPEAFF,TGTGCCATCGGTCAGGGACCTGAAGCTTTCTTT
TRBV7-2,NA,NA,TRBJ2-7,CASSLEYGRAYEQYF,TGTGCCAGCAGCTTAGAGTACGGCAGAGCCTACGAGCAGTACTTC
TRBV29-1,NA,NA,TRBJ2-7,CSVEAGSFYEQYF,TGCAGCGTTGAAGCGGGATCCTTCTACGAGCAGTACTTC
TRBV25-1,TRBD2,few,TRBJ2-2,CASSAPLAGVRELFF,TGTGCCAGCAGTGCTCCTCTAGCGGGAGTCCGGGAGCTGTTTTTT
TRBV24-1,NA,few,TRBJ2-1,CATGQYNEQFF,TGTGCCACCGGGCAGTACAATGAGCAGTTCTTC
TRBV5-6,NA,NA,TRBJ2-7,CASSFLRSEQYF,TGTGCCAGCAGCTTTCTGCGGAGCGAGCAGTACTTC
TRBV29-1,NA,many,TRBJ2-7,CSVGVRNYEQYF,TGCAGCGTTGGCGTGAGGAACTACGAGCAGTACTTC
TRBV7-2,NA,many,TRBJ1-2,CASSLAPEIYGYTF,TGTGCCAGCAGCTTAGCCCCGGAGATCTATGGCTACACCTTC
TRBV15,NA,many,TRBJ1-5,CATSRGTTGDNQPQHF,TGTGCCACCAGCAGAGGAACGACAGGCGACAATCAGCCCCAGCATTTT
TRBV7-9,NA,NA,TRBJ2-1,CASSPSAVYNEQFF,TGTGCCAGCAGCCCGTCGGCGGTCTACAATGAGCAGTTCTTC
TRBV14,NA,NA,TRBJ1-2,CASSLSAGSYGYTF,TGTGCCAGCAGCCTTTCGGCAGGGAGCTATGGCTACACCTTC
TRBV15,NA,NA,TRBJ1-6,CATSRDLGARENSPLHF,TGTGCCACCAGCAGAGATCTTGGTGCCAGGGAGAACTCACCCCTCCACTTT
TRBV20-1,NA,NA,TRBJ1-5,CSARDALQRNQLQHF,TGCAGTGCTAGAGATGCATTACAGCGCAATCAGCTCCAGCATTTT
TRBV29-1,NA,NA,TRBJ1-1,CSDGVLNTEAFF,TGCAGCGACGGTGTTCTAAACACTGAAGCTTTCTTT
TRBV10-3,NA,many,TRBJ2-7,CAISESNRVQYF,TGTGCCATCAGTGAGTCTAATAGGGTGCAGTACTTC
TRBV4-3,NA,many,TRBJ2-5,CASSQGAVTETQYF,TGCGCCAGCAGCCAAGGGGCAGTAACGGAGACCCAGTACTTC